The text below deals with one T cell receptor beta chain. Authors' methods: Reference gene primer amplification gave nucleated cell count estimates. Sequencing was performed with immunoSEQ multiplex PCR; in TCRdb, only in-frame clones are kept and a portion is missing. V, J and clone size were drawn from that table, and D and trimming were deduced from the DNA. The sample has approximately 90,000 clones, approximately 90% seen once. The sample is drawn from a study of blood T cell repertoires in COVID-19. About the study: Collection of acute and convalescent COVID-19 samples took place in the United States, Italy and Spain.

The CDR3 has 16 residues. V was cut by 6 bases and J by 8 bases, with 24 bases left in between. Per germline, CDR1 SGHRS and CDR2 YFSETQ. The clonotype was recovered from a man aged 55-75 years with acute or convalescent COVID-19. The chain joins TRBV5-1 to TRBJ2-1; D possibly corresponds to TRBD1 (6 bases). Sequenced: peripheral blood. CDR3 region: CASTQFRTARDDEQFF. Here the CDR3 DNA reads TGCGCCAGCACCCAGTTCCGGACAGCTCGGGACGATGAGCAGTTCTTC.